The T cell receptor beta chain under discussion was sequenced for a study of CD8 T cells in Susac syndrome. The V gene lost 0 bases and the J gene lost 9 bases, with 16 bases spanning the gap. The CDR3 runs to 14 residues. CDR1 SGHNT and CDR2 YYREEE come from the germline V gene (reference sequence). Healthy donors, matched for age and sex, constituted the control group. Random hexamers served to reverse transcribe roughly 0.5 to 1 ug RNA. Using its own MiXCR run on the immunoSEQ multiplex PCR reads, TCRdb lists one record per CDR3 protein. The table lists some 200,000 distinct CDR3 sequences, about 95% of them singletons.

The chain is built from TRBV5-4 and TRBJ2-7; no definite D call. The source of this sequence is a human donor in good health. The sequencing sample was made of CD4+ T cells from PBMCs. The CDR3: CASSLVAGLGRQYF. The CDR3 DNA is TGTGCCAGCAGCTTGGTGGCCGGGCTTGGTCGGCAGTACTTC.